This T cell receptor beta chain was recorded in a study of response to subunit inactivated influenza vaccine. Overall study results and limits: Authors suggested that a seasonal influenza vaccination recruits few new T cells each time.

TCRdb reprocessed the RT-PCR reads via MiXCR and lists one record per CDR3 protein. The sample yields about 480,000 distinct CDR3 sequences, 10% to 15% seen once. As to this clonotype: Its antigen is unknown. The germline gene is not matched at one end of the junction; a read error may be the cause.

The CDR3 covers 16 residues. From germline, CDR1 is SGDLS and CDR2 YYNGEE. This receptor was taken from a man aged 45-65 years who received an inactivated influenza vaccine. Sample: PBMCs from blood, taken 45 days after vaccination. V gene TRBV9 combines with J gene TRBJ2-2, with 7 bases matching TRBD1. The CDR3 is CASSAPGTEYTGKLFF. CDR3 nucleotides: TGTGCCAGCAGCGCCCCCGGGACAGAGTACACCGGGAAGCTGTTTTTT.